One sample yielded the 27 T cell receptor beta chains listed below, sequenced in a study of cytomegalovirus exposure and HLA in healthy donors. Vbeta (60) and Jbeta (13) primers were used in the PCR. The method was immunoSEQ multiplex PCR; TCRdb's version includes in-frame clones alone and lacks a portion of them. The data hold some 120,000 clones, with approximately 80% observed a single time. The sequenced material came from PBMCs. These receptors were taken from a male donor in good health and CMV-seropositive.

This clone has a handful of counts. This sequence joins TRBV14 and TRBJ2-1; 7 bases agree with TRBD2. The germline gives CDR1 SGHDN, CDR2 FVKESK. J was trimmed by 1 base and V by 6 bases; bases with no gene match: 3. The CDR3 sequence is 14 residues long. CDR3 nucleotide sequence: TGTGCCAGCAGTTTGGGAGGGTCCTACAATGAGCAGTTCTTC. This codes for CASSLGGSYNEQFF. Using reference TRBV14 and TRBJ2-1 for the parts outside the CDR3, the full variable domain is EAGVTQFPSHSVIEKGQTVTLRCDPISGHDNLYWYRRVMGKEIKFLLHFVKESKQDESGMPNNRFLAERTGGTYSTLKVQPAELEDSGVYFCASSLGGSYNEQFFGPGTRLTVL.

The V and J genes are TRBV11-2 and TRBJ1-1; perhaps TRBD1 as D (5 bases). Looked up from germline, CDR1 is SGHAT and CDR2 is FQNNGV. This CDR3 contains 13 residues. Trimming left V 1 base short and J 11 bases short, with 14 bases between. The CDR3 nucleotides read TGTGCCAGCAGCTTAGGGGGCCCCGGAGGGGCTTTCTTT. As protein: CASSLGGPGGAFF.

This clone was recorded a few times. The chain recombines TRBV19 with TRBJ1-5, with 9 bases fitting TRBD1. The CDR3 consists of 15 residues. From germline, CDR1 is LNHDA and CDR2 SQIVND (reference sequence). Losses at the gene ends were 1 base for V and 4 bases for J; bases not matched to a gene: 2. CDR3 coding DNA: TGTGCCAGTAGTATAGGGACAGGGGCAAATCAGCCCCAGCATTTT. This translates into CASSIGTGANQPQHF.

This clone showed up just a few times. The chain links TRBV9 to TRBJ2-2, with TRBD2 identical over 9 bases. This CDR3 comprises 16 residues. CDR1 is SGDLS, CDR2 YYNGEE, per germline. V shed 3 bases, J shed 4 bases, and the junction held 7 bases outside the gene matches. For the CDR3, the DNA is TGTGCCAGCAGCGCTTTAGCGGGAGAGGGCACCGGGGAGCTGTTTTTT. Translating gives CASSALAGEGTGELFF.

The chain is built from TRBV5-6 and TRBJ2-3; 14 nucleotides agree with TRBD2. This CDR3 contains 18 residues. Germline CDR1 and CDR2: SGHDT and YYEEEE. J gave up 4 bases and V 0 bases, and 7 bases lay outside the gene matches. CDR3 sequence (DNA): TGTGCCAGCAGCTTGGACCCCTCGGGACTAGCGGGAGCAGATACGCAGTATTTT. It specifies CASSLDPSGLAGADTQYF.

V is TRBV19 and J is TRBJ1-1, with D possibly being TRBD1 (6 bases). This CDR3 is built from 15 residues. The V gene lost 6 bases and the J gene lost 5 bases, with 19 bases spanning the gap. The germline V gene has CDR1 LNHDA and CDR2 SQIVND (reference sequence). The CDR3 loop reads CASRTFSGAGTEAFF. The CDR3, as DNA: TGTGCCAGTAGAACCTTTTCAGGGGCTGGAACTGAAGCTTTCTTT.

This chain uses TRBV10-3 with TRBJ2-7; D perhaps matches TRBD2 (6 bases). The germline V and J ends were trimmed by 4 bases and 3 bases, with 13 bases remaining between them. The CDR3 extends over 14 amino acids. The germline V gene has CDR1 ENHRY and CDR2 SYGVKD. The CDR3 spells CAISGRDGDYEQYF. In DNA form, the CDR3 reads TGTGCCATCAGTGGGAGGGACGGGGACTACGAGCAGTACTTC.

This rearrangement joins TRBV4-3 to TRBJ1-5; D possibly corresponds to TRBD1 (5 bases). The CDR3 loop spans 14 amino acids. The germline CDR1 and CDR2 sequences are LGHNA and YSLEER. V was trimmed by 0 bases and J by 8 bases, leaving 11 bases between them. The CDR3 protein is CASSQDLGQEPQHF. The CDR3 DNA reads as TGCGCCAGCAGCCAAGATTTGGGGCAAGAGCCCCAGCATTTT.

J is TRBJ2-1 and V is TRBV7-9; 8 positions match TRBD2. Germline CDR1 is SEHNR and CDR2 is FQNEAQ (reference sequence). V lost 5 bases to trimming and J lost 0 bases; unmatched junction nucleotides: 6. This CDR3 has 16 residues. The CDR3 DNA reads as TGTGCCAGCAGCCCCATAGCGGGGAGCTCCTACAATGAGCAGTTCTTC. Encoded protein: CASSPIAGSSYNEQFF.

In this sample, this clone turned up a few times. The genes are TRBV6-6 and TRBJ2-2; TRBD1 is a possible D gene (6 bases). This CDR3 spans 13 amino acids. Looked up from germline, CDR1 is MNHNY and CDR2 is SVGAGI (reference sequence). V lost 6 bases and J 5 bases, leaving 10 bases between the germline ends. The CDR3 reads CASSYGQTGELFF. The CDR3 region has the DNA TGTGCCAGCAGCTACGGACAGACCGGGGAGCTGTTTTTT.

The chain links TRBV11-3 to TRBJ2-1; 8 nucleotides line up with TRBD1. The CDR3 contains 14 residues. Germline V gene sequence: CDR1 SGHNT, CDR2 YENEEA. V lost 4 bases and J lost 9; bases outside the gene matches: 8. The DNA for the CDR3 is TGTGCCAGCAGCTCCACAGGGGGAGAAATTGAGCAGTTCTTC. It specifies CASSSTGGEIEQFF.

The chain recombines TRBV4-2 with TRBJ2-2; D gene ambiguous. CDR3 length: 15 amino acids. Germline V lookup: CDR1 LGHNA, CDR2 YNFKEQ. V gave up 1 base and J gave up 5 bases, with 11 bases separating them. The CDR3 protein is CASSQVLFATGELFF. As DNA, the CDR3 is TGTGCCAGCAGCCAAGTTTTATTCGCGACCGGGGAGCTGTTTTTT.

This clone was detected only a few times. The chain combines TRBV19 with TRBJ2-1; 8 nucleotides match TRBD2. Germline CDR1 LNHDA, CDR2 SQIVND (reference sequence). V lost 4 bases to trimming and J lost 9 bases; unmatched junction nucleotides: 8. The CDR3 is 14 amino acids. The CDR3 sequence is CASSRGTRVGEQFF. The CDR3 nucleotides read TGTGCCAGTAGTAGGGGGACTAGAGTCGGTGAGCAGTTCTTC.

The rearrangement uses TRBV7-3 and TRBJ1-1; 10 bases line up with TRBD1. The CDR3 spans 17 residues. CDR1 and CDR2 from the germline V gene are SGHTA and FQGTGA. V lost 5 bases to trimming and J lost 1 base; unmatched junction nucleotides: 10. The CDR3 bases are TGTGCCAGCAGCACCCACGCAGGACAGGGGGGGAACACTGAAGCTTTCTTT. As protein: CASSTHAGQGGNTEAFF.

A word on this clone: The junction and the germline gene differ at one end; a read error may be behind it. The chain couples TRBV2 to TRBJ2-1; 13 nucleotides line up with TRBD2. The CDR3 loop spans 15 amino acids. Germline V lookup: CDR1 SNHLY, CDR2 FYNNEI. DNA of the CDR3: TGTGCCAGCAGGGAAGGACTAGCGGGAGCCACCCAGCAGTTCTTC. Its protein product is CASREGLAGATQQFF.

The V gene is TRBV4-3, the J gene TRBJ1-1; D is ambiguous. The germline V and J ends were trimmed by 4 bases and 0 bases, with 9 bases remaining between them. Germline assignment: CDR1 LGHNA and CDR2 YSLEER. The CDR3 consists of 14 residues. In DNA form, the CDR3 reads TGCGCCAGCAGCCTTACAGAAATGAACACTGAAGCTTTCTTT. Amino acids: CASSLTEMNTEAFF.

The V and J genes are TRBV7-6 and TRBJ1-6; D may be TRBD1 (6 bases). Germline V lookup: CDR1 SGHVS, CDR2 FNYEAQ. V was trimmed by 5 bases and J by 7 bases, leaving 12 bases between them. CDR3 size: 14 residues. This CDR3 is CASSRGQRNSPLHF. In DNA form, the CDR3 reads TGTGCCAGCAGCCGAGGACAGAGAAATTCACCCCTCCACTTT.

The chain joins TRBV28 to TRBJ2-5; 8 bases are shared with TRBD1. With 6 bases clipped from V and 3 bases from J, the junction kept 3 bases outside the gene matches. Germline V gives CDR1 MDHEN, CDR2 SYDVKM. The CDR3 length is 13 residues. The CDR3 loop reads CASRETGEETQYF. CDR3 nucleotides: TGTGCCAGCAGGGAGACAGGGGAAGAGACCCAGTACTTC.

The CDR3 DNA is TGTGCCAGCAGCTTAGCTCCACGAGAGAACACTGAAGCTTTCTTT. Translation: CASSLAPRENTEAFF. V is TRBV7-2 and J is TRBJ1-1; D gene ambiguous. This CDR3 has 15 amino acids. The V gene lost 0 bases and the J gene lost 1 base, with 9 bases spanning the gap. CDR1 and CDR2 (germline): SGHTA, FQGNSA.

This clone was picked up one time. V gene TRBV13 combines with J gene TRBJ2-3; D remains unclear. V lost 5 bases, J lost 1 base, and 4 bases lay in between. The CDR3 runs 12 residues. Per germline, CDR1 PRHDT and CDR2 FYEKMQ (reference sequence). As DNA, the CDR3 is TGTGCCAGCAGCCGTGGCACAGATACGCAGTATTTT. This encodes CASSRGTDTQYF. Drawing the rest from reference TRBV13 and TRBJ2-3, the complete variable domain is AAGVIQSPRHLIKEKRETATLKCYPIPRHDTVYWYQQGPGQDPQFLISFYEKMQSDKGSIPDRFSAQQFSDYHSELNMSSLELGDSALYFCASSRGTDTQYFGPGTRLTVL.

The J gene is TRBJ2-2, the V gene TRBV7-2; D is perhaps TRBD2 (6 bases). The CDR3 loop spans 15 amino acids. V was clipped by 8 bases and J by 3 bases, with 16 bases between them. CDR1 and CDR2 from the germline V gene are SGHTA and FQGNSA. The CDR3 DNA sequence: TGTGCCAGCGTTATAGGAGGGTCGGACACCGGGGAGCTGTTTTTT. It yields the protein CASVIGGSDTGELFF. The whole variable domain, remainder taken from reference TRBV7-2 and TRBJ2-2, is GAGVSQSPSNKVTEKGKDVELRCDPISGHTALYWYRQSLGQGLEFLIYFQGNSAPDKSGLPSDRFSAERTGGSVSTLTIQRTQQEDSAVYLCASVIGGSDTGELFFGEGSRLTVL.

The chain employs TRBV4-2 and TRBJ2-1; 14 bases map to TRBD2. The junction had 5 bases not matched to a gene; V was cut back by 6 bases and J by 10 bases. Germline CDR1 is LGHNA and CDR2 is YNFKEQ. This CDR3 has 14 amino acids. The CDR3: CASRRGLAGDEQFF. The DNA of the CDR3 is TGTGCCAGCAGGAGGGGACTAGCGGGAGACGAGCAGTTCTTC.

This clone has only one observation. In DNA, the CDR3 is TGCGCCAGCAGCCAGTCCCCAAGCGGTTACTCCTACGAGCAGTACTTC. Protein sequence: CASSQSPSGYSYEQYF. The chain combines TRBV4-3 with TRBJ2-7; D might be TRBD2 (5 bases). Germline lookup yields CDR1 LGHNA and CDR2 YSLEER. V was shortened by 3 bases and J by 0 bases, with 15 bases between the two germline ends. The CDR3 covers 16 residues.

The chain employs TRBV28 and TRBJ1-4; possible D gene TRBD1, 6 bases. CDR3 size: 14 residues. Germline CDR1 MDHEN, CDR2 SYDVKM. The V end lost 5 bases, the J end lost 7 bases, and 14 bases lay between the germline ends. The CDR3 loop is CASSATTGGEKLFF. CDR3 DNA: TGTGCCAGCAGTGCCACGACAGGTGGTGAAAAACTGTTTTTT.

The V gene is TRBV19, the J gene TRBJ2-7, with D possibly being TRBD1 (5 bases). V lost 3 bases and J lost 2, with 8 bases in between. CDR1 LNHDA and CDR2 SQIVND come from the germline V gene (reference sequence). The CDR3 covers 13 residues. The CDR3 loop reads CASSIRGTYEQYF. CDR3 in DNA: TGTGCCAGTAGTATTAGGGGAACCTACGAGCAGTACTTC.

This clone was detected only once. The chain joins TRBV5-1 to TRBJ1-2; 7 bases align to TRBD1. V lost 2 bases and J lost 10; bases outside the gene matches: 11. The CDR3 extends over 14 amino acids. Germline CDR1 and CDR2: SGHRS and YFSETQ. CDR3 sequence: CASSFLTGPDVYTF. The CDR3 nucleotides are TGCGCCAGCAGCTTCCTGACAGGGCCTGATGTCTACACCTTC.

Concerning this clone: The identical CDR3 is also encoded by other nucleotide sequences in the sample. This rearrangement joins TRBV30 to TRBJ2-1, with D unclear. Trimming removed 1 base at V and 7 bases at J, with 5 bases between. CDR3 length equals 11 residues. CDR1 GTSNPN and CDR2 SVGIG come from the germline V gene (reference sequence). The CDR3 bases are TGTGCCTGGAGTGCCCTGAATGAGCAGTTCTTC. It yields the protein CAWSALNEQFF. Looking up the rest from reference TRBV30 and TRBJ2-1 gives the full variable domain: SQTIHQWPATLVQPVGSPLSLECTVEGTSNPNLYWYRQAAGRGLQLLFYSVGIGQISSEVPQNLSASRPQDRQFILSSKKLLLSDSGFYLCAWSALNEQFFGPGTRLTVL.